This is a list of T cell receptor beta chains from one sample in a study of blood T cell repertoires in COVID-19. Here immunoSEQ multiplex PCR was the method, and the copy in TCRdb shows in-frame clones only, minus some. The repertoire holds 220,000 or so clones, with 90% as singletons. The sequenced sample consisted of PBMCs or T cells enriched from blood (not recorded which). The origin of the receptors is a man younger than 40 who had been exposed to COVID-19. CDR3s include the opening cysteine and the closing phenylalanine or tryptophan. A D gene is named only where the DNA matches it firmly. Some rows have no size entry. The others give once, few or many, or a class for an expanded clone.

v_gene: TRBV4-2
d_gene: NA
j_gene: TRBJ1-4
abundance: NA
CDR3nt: TGTGCCGCCAAGCCATCGACACTTGCAACTAATGAAAAACTGTTTTTT
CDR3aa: CAAKPSTLATNEKLFF

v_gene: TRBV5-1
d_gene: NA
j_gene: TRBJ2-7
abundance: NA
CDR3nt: TGCGCCAGCAGCCGAGACAGCGCAACCTACGAGCAGTACTTC
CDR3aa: CASSRDSATYEQYF

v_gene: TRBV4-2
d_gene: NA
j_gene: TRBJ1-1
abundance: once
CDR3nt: TGTGCCAGCAGCGAAGCAGGGGTGATGAACACTGAAGCTTTCTTT
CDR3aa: CASSEAGVMNTEAFF

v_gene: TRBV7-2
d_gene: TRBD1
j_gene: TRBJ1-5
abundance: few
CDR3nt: TGTGCCAGCAGCACGGACAGGGGGCGAGTTCAGCCCCAGCATTTT
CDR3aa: CASSTDRGRVQPQHF

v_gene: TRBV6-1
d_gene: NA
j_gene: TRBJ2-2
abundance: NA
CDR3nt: TGTGCCAGCAGTGAAGACACAGGGTATGACACCGGGGAGCTGTTTTTT
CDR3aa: CASSEDTGYDTGELFF

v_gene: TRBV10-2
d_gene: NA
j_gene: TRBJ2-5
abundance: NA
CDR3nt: TGCGCCAGCAGTGAGCAGGGGACCCGGCAAGAGACCCAGTACTTC
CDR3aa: CASSEQGTRQETQYF

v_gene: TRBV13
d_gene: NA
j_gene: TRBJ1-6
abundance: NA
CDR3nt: TGTGCCAGCAGCTTAGAGTCACCTGCTAGCTCCTATAATTCACCCCTCCACTTT
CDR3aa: CASSLESPASSYNSPLHF

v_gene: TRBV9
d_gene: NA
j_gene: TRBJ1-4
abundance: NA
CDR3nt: TGTGCCAGCAGCGTTGATGGGGGGGACACAGCAACTAATGAAAAACTGTTTTTT
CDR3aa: CASSVDGGDTATNEKLFF

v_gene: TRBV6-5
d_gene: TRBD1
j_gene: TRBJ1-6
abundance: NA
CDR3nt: TGTGCCAGTTCAATCTCGGACAGGGGGCCCCTCCACTTT
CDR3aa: CASSISDRGPLHF

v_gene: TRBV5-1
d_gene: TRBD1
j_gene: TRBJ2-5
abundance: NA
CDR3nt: TGCGCCAGCAGAAGGGACAGGGCGACGGAGACCCAGTACTTC
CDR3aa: CASRRDRATETQYF

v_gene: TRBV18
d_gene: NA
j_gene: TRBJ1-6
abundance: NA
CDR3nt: TGTGCCAGCTCTCCTGAACAAGCGCCTACTTCACCCCTCCACTTT
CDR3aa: CASSPEQAPTSPLHF

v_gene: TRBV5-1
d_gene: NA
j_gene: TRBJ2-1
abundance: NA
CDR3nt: TGCGCCAGCAGCTGGAGGCATGAGCAGTTCTTC
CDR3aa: CASSWRHEQFF

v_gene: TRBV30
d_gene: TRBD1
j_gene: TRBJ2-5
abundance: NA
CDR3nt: TGTGCCTGGAGTTTCACAGGGGTAGAGACCCAGTACTTC
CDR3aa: CAWSFTGVETQYF

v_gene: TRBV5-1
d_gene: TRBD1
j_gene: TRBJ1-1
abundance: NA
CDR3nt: TGCGCCAGCAGCCCCGGACAGGCAGCTGAAGCTTTCTTT
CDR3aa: CASSPGQAAEAFF

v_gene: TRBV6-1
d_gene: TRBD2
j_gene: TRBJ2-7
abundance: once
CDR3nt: TGTGCCAGCAGTGAAGCCTTAGCGGGGGCCTCCTACGAGCAGTACTTC
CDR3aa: CASSEALAGASYEQYF

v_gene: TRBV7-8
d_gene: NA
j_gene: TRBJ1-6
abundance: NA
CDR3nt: TGTGCCAGCAGCTACCTTGGACTCTATAATTCACCCCTCCACTTT
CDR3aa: CASSYLGLYNSPLHF

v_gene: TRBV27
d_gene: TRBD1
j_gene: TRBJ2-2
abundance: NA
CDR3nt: TGTGCCAGGACAGGGGTAAAGACCGGGGAGCTGTTTTTT
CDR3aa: CARTGVKTGELFF

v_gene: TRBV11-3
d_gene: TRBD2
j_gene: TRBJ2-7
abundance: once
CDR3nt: TGTGCCAGCAGCTCCAGACTAGCGGGGGAGTTAGACGAGCAGTACTTC
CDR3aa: CASSSRLAGELDEQYF

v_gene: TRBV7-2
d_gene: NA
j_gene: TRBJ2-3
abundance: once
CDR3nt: TGTGCCAGCAGCTTAGTGCGGGACTTATACGTTAGCACAGATACGCAGTATTTT
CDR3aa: CASSLVRDLYVSTDTQYF

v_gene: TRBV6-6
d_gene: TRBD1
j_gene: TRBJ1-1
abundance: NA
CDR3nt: TGTGCCAGCAGTACGACAGGGTTCGTGGGGAACACTGAAGCTTTCTTT
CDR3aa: CASSTTGFVGNTEAFF

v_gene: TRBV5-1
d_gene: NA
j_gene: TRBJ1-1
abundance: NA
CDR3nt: TGCGCCAGCAGCTTGGACAGGAGCAACACTGAAGCTTTCTTT
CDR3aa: CASSLDRSNTEAFF

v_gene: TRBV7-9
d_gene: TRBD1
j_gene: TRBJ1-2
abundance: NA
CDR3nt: TGTGCCAGCAGAACTCAGGGGGCGCTAACTACGGGCTACACCTTC
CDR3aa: CASRTQGALTTGYTF

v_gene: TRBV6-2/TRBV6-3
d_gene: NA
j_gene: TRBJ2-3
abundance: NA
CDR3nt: TGTGCCAGCAGTTACACTAGCACAGATACGCAGTATTTT
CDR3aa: CASSYTSTDTQYF

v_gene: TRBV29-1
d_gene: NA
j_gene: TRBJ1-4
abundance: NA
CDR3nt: TGCAGCGTCTTAGAGGGAAAACTGTTTTTT
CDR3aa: CSVLEGKLFF

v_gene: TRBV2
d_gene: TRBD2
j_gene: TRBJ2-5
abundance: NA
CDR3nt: TGTGCCAGCACCCCGAAGGGGACTAGCGGAGAGACCCAGTACTTC
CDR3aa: CASTPKGTSGETQYF

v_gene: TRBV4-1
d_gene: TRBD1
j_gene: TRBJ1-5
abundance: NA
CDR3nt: TGCGCCAGCAGCCAAGAACTAAGGACAGGTCGCAATCAGCCCCAGCATTTT
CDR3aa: CASSQELRTGRNQPQHF

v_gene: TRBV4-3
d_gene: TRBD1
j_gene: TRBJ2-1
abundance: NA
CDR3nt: TGCGCCAGCAGCCAAGAGGCCCTTGGTAGGACAGGAAAATACAATGAGCAGTTCTTC
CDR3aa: CASSQEALGRTGKYNEQFF

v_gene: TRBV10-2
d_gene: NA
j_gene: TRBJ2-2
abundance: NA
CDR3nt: TGCGCCAGCAGTGAGGGCGGACACAATACCGGGGAGCTGTTTTTT
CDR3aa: CASSEGGHNTGELFF

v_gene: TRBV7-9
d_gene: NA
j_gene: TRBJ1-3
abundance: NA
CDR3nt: TGTGCCAGCAGCTTGTTCAACTCTGGAAACACCATATATTTT
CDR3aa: CASSLFNSGNTIYF

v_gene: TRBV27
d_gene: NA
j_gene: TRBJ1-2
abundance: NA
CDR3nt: TGTGCCAGCAGTCCCGCGGAGGATCGTGGCTACACCTTC
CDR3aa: CASSPAEDRGYTF

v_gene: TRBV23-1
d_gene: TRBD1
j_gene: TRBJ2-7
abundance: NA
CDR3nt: TGCGCCAGCAGTCAATCACCACAGGGGTTTTACGAGCAGTACTTC
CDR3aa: CASSQSPQGFYEQYF

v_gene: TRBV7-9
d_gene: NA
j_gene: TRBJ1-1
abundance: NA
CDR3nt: TGTGCCAGCAGCTTATATGGGGGCACGAACACTGAAGCTTTCTTT
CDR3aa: CASSLYGGTNTEAFF

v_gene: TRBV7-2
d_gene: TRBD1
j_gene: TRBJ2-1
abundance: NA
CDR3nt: TGTGCCAGCAGCTTAGGGCTACCGGGACAGGGGCGGAATGAGCAGTTCTTC
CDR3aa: CASSLGLPGQGRNEQFF

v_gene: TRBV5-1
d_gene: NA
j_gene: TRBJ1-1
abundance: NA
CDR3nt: TGCGCCAGCAGCCCCTCTCCCGGGGGAGGCACTGAAGCTTTCTTT
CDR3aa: CASSPSPGGGTEAFF

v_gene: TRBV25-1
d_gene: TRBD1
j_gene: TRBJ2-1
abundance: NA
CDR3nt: TGTGCCAGCAGTGAATTTGGGACAGGGGTCTACAATGAGCAGTTCTTC
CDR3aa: CASSEFGTGVYNEQFF

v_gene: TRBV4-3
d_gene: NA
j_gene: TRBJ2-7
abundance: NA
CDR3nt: TGCGCCAGCAGCCAAGATCCAGGGCCATTCGGCACCCCTCCTGAGCAGTACTTC
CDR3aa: CASSQDPGPFGTPPEQYF

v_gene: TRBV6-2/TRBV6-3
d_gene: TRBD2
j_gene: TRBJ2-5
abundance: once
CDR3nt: TGTGCCAGCAGTCCCTGGACTAGCGGGGGGGCCGGAGAGACCCAGTACTTC
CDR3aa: CASSPWTSGGAGETQYF

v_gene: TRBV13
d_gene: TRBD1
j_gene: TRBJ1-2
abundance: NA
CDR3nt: TGTGCCAGCAGCCGGACAGGGGGCAACTATGGCTACACCTTC
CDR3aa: CASSRTGGNYGYTF

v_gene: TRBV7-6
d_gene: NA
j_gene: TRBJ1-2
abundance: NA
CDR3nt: TGTGCCAGCAGCTCTCAGGGGTCTGGCTACACCTTC
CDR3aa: CASSSQGSGYTF

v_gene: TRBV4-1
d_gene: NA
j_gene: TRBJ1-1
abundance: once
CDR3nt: TGCGCCAGCAGCCCGCCTGGGAGACAGAACACTGAAGCTTTCTTT
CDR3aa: CASSPPGRQNTEAFF

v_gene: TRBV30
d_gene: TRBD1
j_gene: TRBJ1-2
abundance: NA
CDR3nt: TGTGCCTGGACAGGGGGCTTTAACTATGGCTACACCTTC
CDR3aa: CAWTGGFNYGYTF

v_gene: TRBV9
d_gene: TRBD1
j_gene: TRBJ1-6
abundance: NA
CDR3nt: TGTGCCAGCAGCTTAAGACAGGGACCACCCCTCCACTTT
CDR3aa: CASSLRQGPPLHF

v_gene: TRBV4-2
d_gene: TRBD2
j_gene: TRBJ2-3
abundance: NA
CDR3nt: TGTGCCAGCAGCGAAACTAGCGGGGGGCGCACAGATACGCAGTATTTT
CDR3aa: CASSETSGGRTDTQYF

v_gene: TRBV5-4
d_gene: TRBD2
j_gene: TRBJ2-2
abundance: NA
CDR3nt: TGTGCCAGCAGCAAAAGACCGGGACTACCGAACACCGGGGAGCTGTTTTTT
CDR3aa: CASSKRPGLPNTGELFF

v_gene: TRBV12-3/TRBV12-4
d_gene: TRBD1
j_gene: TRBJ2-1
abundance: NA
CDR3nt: TGTGCCAGCCTAGGGACAGGGGAGGATGAGCAGTTCTTC
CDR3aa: CASLGTGEDEQFF

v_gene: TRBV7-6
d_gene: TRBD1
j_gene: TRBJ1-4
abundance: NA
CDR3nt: TGTGCCAGCAGCTCGGACAGGGGGCGAGGGGAAAAACTGTTTTTT
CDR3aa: CASSSDRGRGEKLFF

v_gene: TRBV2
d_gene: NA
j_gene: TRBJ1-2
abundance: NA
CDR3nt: TGTGCCAGAGGACAGACCTATGGCTACACCTTC
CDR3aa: CARGQTYGYTF

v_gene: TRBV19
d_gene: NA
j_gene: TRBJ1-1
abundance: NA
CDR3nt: TGTGCCAGTAGTATGGGCCAAGCTTTCTTT
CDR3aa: CASSMGQAFF

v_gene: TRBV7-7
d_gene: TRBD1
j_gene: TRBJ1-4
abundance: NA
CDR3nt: TGTGCCAGCAGCTTAGGCCCGGAAGACGGGACAGGGGCGATTGGGTCAGGGCGGTTTTTT
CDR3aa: CASSLGPEDGTGAIGSGRFF

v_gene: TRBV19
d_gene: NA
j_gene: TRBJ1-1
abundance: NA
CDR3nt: TGTGCCAGTAGTTCCCGAAGGAGCACTGAAGCTTTCTTT
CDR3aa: CASSSRRSTEAFF

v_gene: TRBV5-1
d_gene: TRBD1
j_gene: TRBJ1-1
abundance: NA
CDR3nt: TGCGCCAGCAGCGGTTCACAGGGGCTGGTTGCTTTCTTT
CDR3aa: CASSGSQGLVAFF

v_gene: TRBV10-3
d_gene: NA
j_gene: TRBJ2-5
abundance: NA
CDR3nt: TGTGCCATCAGTGGTGCAGGGGGGGAGACCCAGTACTTC
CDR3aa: CAISGAGGETQYF